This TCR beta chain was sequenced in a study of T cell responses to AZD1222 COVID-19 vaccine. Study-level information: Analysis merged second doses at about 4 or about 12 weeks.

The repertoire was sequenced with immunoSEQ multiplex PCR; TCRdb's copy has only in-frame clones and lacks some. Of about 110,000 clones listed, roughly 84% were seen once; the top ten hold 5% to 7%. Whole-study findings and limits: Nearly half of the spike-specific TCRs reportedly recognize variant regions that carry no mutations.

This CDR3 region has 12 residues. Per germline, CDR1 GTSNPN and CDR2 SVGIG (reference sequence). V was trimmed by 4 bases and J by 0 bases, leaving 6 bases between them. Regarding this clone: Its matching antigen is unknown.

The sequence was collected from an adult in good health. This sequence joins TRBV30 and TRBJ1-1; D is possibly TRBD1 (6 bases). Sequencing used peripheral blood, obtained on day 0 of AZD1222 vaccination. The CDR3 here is CAWTGVNTEAFF. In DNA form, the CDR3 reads TGTGCCTGGACAGGGGTGAACACTGAAGCTTTCTTT.